This T cell receptor beta chain was obtained from a study of control samples from healthy donors and cancer patients. Profiling relied on immunoSEQ multiplex PCR, and the TCRdb table lists in-frame clones only, not all of them. Here the sample spans fewer than 200,000 clones, around 90% being singletons. CDR3 length equals 14 residues. Germline CDR1 and CDR2: SGHNT and YENEEA. V lost 9 bases and J 6 bases, leaving 17 bases between the germline ends. The sequence derives from a man aged 25 to 45 in good health. Sample: blood. The rearrangement links TRBV11-3 to TRBJ1-4; D might be TRBD1 (6 bases). The CDR3 nucleotides read TGTGCCAGGGGGCAGGCAGGGGAGGATGAAAAACTGTTTTTT. This codes for CARGQAGEDEKLFF.